Listed below are T cell receptor beta chains from one sample, sequenced in a study of beta chain features in type 1 diabetes. Profiling relied on immunoSEQ multiplex PCR, and the TCRdb table lists in-frame clones only, not all of them. The sample yields approximately 150,000 clones, under 11% seen once. The sample comprised naive CD4+ T cells from blood. These TCRs come from a man aged 18 to 35 in good health. Each CDR3 is given with its conserved first and last residue. Each record gives: clone size, J gene, V gene, D gene, CDR3 protein, CDR3 DNA. D genes are given only for firm matches. The listing skips clone size in some rows; elsewhere it reads once, few, many or a size class.

abundance: many; j_gene: TRBJ2-1; v_gene: TRBV7-7; d_gene: .; CDR3aa: CASSLTSSAWDEQFF; CDR3nt: TGTGCCAGCAGCCTCACTAGCTCCGCCTGGGATGAGCAGTTCTTC
abundance: few; j_gene: TRBJ1-4; v_gene: TRBV28; d_gene: TRBD1; CDR3aa: CASSLWGGQDEKLFF; CDR3nt: TGTGCCAGCAGTTTATGGGGGGGACAGGATGAAAAACTGTTTTTT
abundance: .; j_gene: TRBJ2-3; v_gene: TRBV11-3; d_gene: TRBD2; CDR3aa: CASASGGTTDTQYF; CDR3nt: TGTGCCAGCGCCTCCGGGGGGACCACAGATACGCAGTATTTT
abundance: few; j_gene: TRBJ2-3; v_gene: TRBV11-2; d_gene: .; CDR3aa: CASSQRNGDTQYF; CDR3nt: TGTGCCAGCAGCCAGCGGAACGGAGATACGCAGTATTTT
abundance: .; j_gene: TRBJ2-5; v_gene: TRBV5-1; d_gene: TRBD2; CDR3aa: CASSRLSGEPQETQYF; CDR3nt: TGCGCCAGCAGCCGCCTTAGCGGGGAGCCCCAAGAGACCCAGTACTTC
abundance: .; j_gene: TRBJ2-1; v_gene: TRBV7-8; d_gene: .; CDR3aa: CASSSGPGGGYNEQFF; CDR3nt: TGTGCCAGCAGCTCAGGTCCGGGGGGCGGATACAATGAGCAGTTCTTC
abundance: few; j_gene: TRBJ1-5; v_gene: TRBV7-2; d_gene: .; CDR3aa: CASSPRNNRADQPQHF; CDR3nt: TGTGCCAGCAGCCCGAGAAATAACAGAGCCGATCAGCCCCAGCATTTT
abundance: .; j_gene: TRBJ2-4; v_gene: TRBV15; d_gene: .; CDR3aa: CATSRVEGGDNIQYF; CDR3nt: TGTGCCACCAGCAGAGTGGAGGGCGGGGATAACATTCAGTACTTC
abundance: .; j_gene: TRBJ1-2; v_gene: TRBV11-2; d_gene: .; CDR3aa: CASSQLDRNGYTF; CDR3nt: TGCGCCAGCAGCCAATTGGACAGAAATGGCTACACCTTC
abundance: .; j_gene: TRBJ2-4; v_gene: TRBV7-3; d_gene: .; CDR3aa: CASSPRRGEIEAKNIQYF; CDR3nt: TGTGCCAGCAGCCCGAGACGCGGGGAGATAGAGGCCAAAAACATTCAGTACTTC
abundance: .; j_gene: TRBJ1-5; v_gene: TRBV6-1; d_gene: .; CDR3aa: CAIETEYSNQPQHF; CDR3nt: TGTGCCATCGAGACAGAATATAGCAATCAGCCCCAGCATTTT
abundance: few; j_gene: TRBJ2-3; v_gene: TRBV6-1; d_gene: TRBD1; CDR3aa: CASSELQGGTDTQYF; CDR3nt: TGTGCCAGCAGTGAACTTCAGGGGGGCACAGATACGCAGTATTTT
abundance: .; j_gene: TRBJ2-3; v_gene: TRBV11-2; d_gene: TRBD2; CDR3aa: CASSLKLAGESTDTQYF; CDR3nt: TGTGCCAGCAGCTTGAAACTAGCGGGGGAAAGCACAGATACGCAGTATTTT
abundance: few; j_gene: TRBJ2-2; v_gene: TRBV9; d_gene: TRBD2; CDR3aa: CASSVLAGGLTGELFF; CDR3nt: TGTGCCAGCAGCGTACTGGCGGGGGGCCTCACCGGGGAGCTGTTTTTT
abundance: .; j_gene: TRBJ2-3; v_gene: TRBV9; d_gene: TRBD2; CDR3aa: CASSVEAGGPADTQYF; CDR3nt: TGTGCCAGCAGCGTAGAGGCGGGGGGGCCAGCAGATACGCAGTATTTT
abundance: many; j_gene: TRBJ2-7; v_gene: TRBV7-9; d_gene: TRBD1; CDR3aa: CASSARTGAYEQYF; CDR3nt: TGTGCCAGCAGCGCCCGGACAGGGGCCTACGAGCAGTACTTC
abundance: few; j_gene: TRBJ1-1; v_gene: TRBV29-1; d_gene: .; CDR3aa: CSVEGTGHLAAFF; CDR3nt: TGCAGCGTTGAAGGTACAGGCCATCTGGCAGCTTTCTTT